Shown below are 29 T cell receptor beta chains from a single sample sequenced in a study of cytomegalovirus exposure and HLA in healthy donors. Primers included in the PCR were 60 Vbeta and 13 Jbeta primers. The data were produced by immunoSEQ multiplex PCR, yet TCRdb's version contains in-frame clones alone and is incomplete. The data contain tens of thousands of clones, around 66% of them seen just once; the ten biggest clones take up 11% to 15%. Sample: PBMCs. Receptors were obtained from a male donor in good health and CMV-seropositive.

The gene calls are TRBV7-2 and TRBJ2-2; the match to TRBD2 covers 7 bases. The CDR3 contains 16 residues. Germline trimming cut 1 base from V and 3 bases from J; bases unmatched to any gene: 5. Germline assignment: CDR1 SGHTA and CDR2 FQGNSA. CDR3 sequence (DNA): TGTGCCAGCAGCTTAGGCCAGCGGGGTTACACCGGGGAGCTGTTTTTT. Its translation: CASSLGQRGYTGELFF.

The chain uses TRBV18 and TRBJ1-5; weak D call: TRBD1 (5 bases). Per germline, CDR1 KGHSH and CDR2 LQKENI. V was cut by 3 bases and J by 7 bases, with 10 bases left in between. The CDR3 contains 13 residues. CDR3 residues: CASSPGGEQPQHF. CDR3 sequence (DNA): TGTGCCAGCTCACCGGGGGGGGAGCAGCCCCAGCATTTT. Based on the CDR3 plus reference TRBV18 and TRBJ1-5, the full variable domain is NAGVMQNPRHLVRRRGQEARLRCSPMKGHSHVYWYRQLPEEGLKFMVYLQKENIIDESGMPKERFSAEFPKEGPSILRIQQVVRGDSAAYFCASSPGGEQPQHFGDGTRLSIL.

This clone came up once. The J gene is TRBJ2-1, the V gene TRBV10-2; 9 bases are a match to TRBD2. The CDR3 totals 14 residues. Per germline, CDR1 WSHSY and CDR2 SAAADI. V shed 6 bases and J 5 bases; nucleotides not matched to a gene: 5. The CDR3 DNA reads TGCGCCAGCAGAGAGACTAGCGGCCACAATGAGCAGTTCTTC. Translation gives CASRETSGHNEQFF.

V is TRBV5-4 and J is TRBJ1-2; D not certain. The CDR3 has 15 amino acids. V was clipped by 2 bases and J by 5 bases, with 16 bases between them. The germline CDR1 and CDR2 sequences are SGHNT and YYREEE (reference sequence). CDR3 loop: CASSFVADPGYGYTF. The CDR3 DNA is TGTGCCAGCAGCTTTGTGGCAGACCCGGGGTATGGCTACACCTTC.

As concerns this clone: The junction departs from germline at one end; a sequencing error may be responsible. The genes are TRBV6-5 and TRBJ2-7, with 9 bases that match TRBD1. Germline values: CDR1 MNHEY, CDR2 SVGAGI. The CDR3 has 13 residues. In DNA, the CDR3 is TGTGCCAGCAGAAGACAGGGGGTGGACGAGCGGTACTTC. Translation: CASRRQGVDERYF.

The chain is built from TRBV29-1 and TRBJ1-1; 7 bases agree with TRBD1. Germline-derived CDR1 and CDR2 are SQVTM and ANQGSEA. This CDR3 region has 17 residues. Germline trimming cut 5 bases from V and 5 bases from J; bases unmatched to any gene: 20. CDR3 sequence: CSVPKGAGGPWSTEAFF. The CDR3 coding sequence is TGCAGCGTTCCAAAAGGGGCAGGGGGACCCTGGAGTACTGAAGCTTTCTTT.

The chain recombines TRBV4-2 with TRBJ2-5; TRBD2 agrees at 8 bases. The J call could be wrong; TRBJ2-7 is a better fit for the DNA end. This CDR3 comprises 15 residues. CDR1 LGHNA and CDR2 YNFKEQ come from the germline V gene. In DNA, the CDR3 is TGTGCCAGCAGCCACAGCGGGAGTACCACCTACGAGCAGTACTTC. Amino acids: CASSHSGSTTYEQYF.

The V call is TRBV2, the J call TRBJ1-2, with D possibly TRBD1 on 5 matching bases. Trimming cost V 0 bases and J 4 bases, with 9 bases left between them. The CDR3 runs 14 residues. Germline CDR1 SNHLY, CDR2 FYNNEI. The DNA for the CDR3 is TGTGCCAGCAGTGAAGCGCAGACAGCCTATGGCTACACCTTC. Translating gives CASSEAQTAYGYTF.

The V and J genes are TRBV5-4 and TRBJ2-7; 8 nucleotides agree with TRBD2. The CDR3 runs 14 residues. Germline V gene lookup returns CDR1 SGHNT and CDR2 YYREEE (reference sequence). The V segment lost 0 bases and the J segment 3 bases; nucleotides outside the gene matches: 2. The CDR3 loop is CASSLGLALYEQYF. Here the CDR3 DNA reads TGTGCCAGCAGCTTGGGACTAGCGCTCTACGAGCAGTACTTC. The full variable domain, with the rest looked up from reference TRBV5-4 and TRBJ2-7, is ETGVTQSPTHLIKTRGQQVTLRCSSQSGHNTVSWYQQALGQGPQFIFQYYREEENGRGNFPPRFSGLQFPNYSSELNVNALELDDSALYLCASSLGLALYEQYFGPGTRLTVT.

V usage is TRBV14 and J usage is TRBJ2-7; D not resolved. Germline-derived CDR1 and CDR2 are SGHDN and FVKESK. The V end lost 0 bases, the J end lost 1 base, and 10 bases lay between the germline ends. The CDR3 is made up of 15 amino acids. CDR3 residues: CASSQDQVRSYEQYF. DNA of the CDR3: TGTGCCAGCAGCCAAGATCAGGTCAGATCCTACGAGCAGTACTTC. Full variable domain (missing parts from reference TRBV14 and TRBJ2-7): EAGVTQFPSHSVIEKGQTVTLRCDPISGHDNLYWYRRVMGKEIKFLLHFVKESKQDESGMPNNRFLAERTGGTYSTLKVQPAELEDSGVYFCASSQDQVRSYEQYFGPGTRLTVT.

V and J are TRBV9 and TRBJ2-2, with 9 bases matching TRBD2. V shed 0 bases and J 12 bases; nucleotides not matched to a gene: 9. The CDR3 runs to 15 residues. From germline, CDR1 is SGDLS and CDR2 YYNGEE. CDR3 nucleotides: TGTGCCAGCAGCGTAGCAGCTAGCGGGGTCGGTAAGCTGTTTTTT. The encoded protein is CASSVAASGVGKLFF.

In its sample, this clone was seen a few times. The genes are TRBV12-1 and TRBJ1-2; TRBD1 was called by the table and not checked on the DNA. TRBV12-1 is shown as a pseudogene. CDR3 size: 14 residues. In DNA, the CDR3 is TGTGCCAGCAGCTTTTTCTCAGGGGGCGTTGGCTACACCTTC. As protein: CASSFFSGGVGYTF.

This rearrangement joins TRBV4-1 to TRBJ2-1; the match to TRBD2 covers 9 bases. Germline CDR1 is MGHRA and CDR2 is YSYEKL. Trimming at V came to 4 bases and at J to 6 bases, leaving 13 bases not matched to a gene. The CDR3 totals 17 residues. CDR3 coding DNA: TGCGCCAGCAGCCCCTTAGTACCAGCGGGAGGCCCCAATGAGCAGTTCTTC. Encoded protein: CASSPLVPAGGPNEQFF.

This clone was observed a few times. The chain uses TRBV19 and TRBJ2-3, with TRBD1 identical over 7 bases. CDR3 length equals 15 residues. Germline V gives CDR1 LNHDA, CDR2 SQIVND (reference sequence). After removal of 3 bases from V and 3 bases from J, the junction contained 6 bases not matched to a gene. CDR3 region: CASSIRQQGTDTQYF. The CDR3 DNA is TGTGCCAGTAGTATCCGACAACAGGGGACAGATACGCAGTATTTT.

This clone occurred a few times. The J gene is TRBJ1-6, the V gene TRBV28; tentative D call: TRBD1 (6 bases). Germline lookup yields CDR1 MDHEN and CDR2 SYDVKM. The length of the CDR3 is 17 residues. V was shortened by 8 bases and J by 0 bases, with 17 bases between the two germline ends. As DNA, the CDR3 is TGTGCCAGCTCGCCGGGACAACTGAGCTCCTATAATTCACCCCTCCACTTT. Translated: CASSPGQLSSYNSPLHF.

V usage is TRBV7-3 and J usage is TRBJ2-7, with 10 positions matching TRBD2. Germline V CDR1 and CDR2: SGHTA, FQGTGA. This CDR3 has 16 amino acids. Unmatched junction bases numbered 11, after V lost 2 bases and J lost 7 bases. This CDR3 is CASSLEGTSGKWEQYF. The DNA of the CDR3 is TGTGCCAGCAGCTTAGAGGGTACTAGCGGGAAATGGGAGCAGTACTTC.

This clone was seen only a few times. This rearrangement joins TRBV27 to TRBJ1-2, with TRBD1 matching 9 bases. V trimming: 0 bases; J trimming: 0 bases; junction bases outside the gene matches: 8. Germline loops: CDR1 MNHEY, CDR2 SMNVEV (reference sequence). The CDR3 consists of 18 residues. CDR3 residues: CASSLSEGQGTANYGYTF. DNA for the CDR3: TGTGCCAGCAGTTTATCGGAGGGACAGGGCACAGCTAACTATGGCTACACCTTC.

The J gene is TRBJ1-1, the V gene TRBV5-4, with TRBD1 matching 12 bases. CDR1 is SGHNT, CDR2 YYREEE, per germline (reference sequence). The CDR3 loop spans 18 amino acids. J gave up 3 bases and V 4 bases, and 13 bases lay outside the gene matches. The chain's CDR3 is CASSSKPGQGAVYTEAFF. In DNA form, the CDR3 reads TGTGCCAGCAGCAGTAAACCGGGACAGGGGGCTGTCTACACTGAAGCTTTCTTT.

This clone came up a few times. This rearrangement joins TRBV5-1 to TRBJ1-2, with 7 bases identical to TRBD1. CDR1 is SGHRS, CDR2 YFSETQ, per germline. With 3 bases clipped from V and 7 bases from J, the junction kept 3 bases outside the gene matches. The CDR3 is made up of 12 amino acids. Here the CDR3 DNA reads TGCGCCAGCAGCTCCGGGACAGCTGGCTACACCTTC. Its translation: CASSSGTAGYTF.

J is TRBJ2-7 and V is TRBV7-8; D is unclear. The CDR3 is made up of 13 amino acids. Trimming shortened V by 1 base and J by 6 bases, and 10 bases separated the two germline ends. The germline V gene has CDR1 SGHVS and CDR2 FQNEAQ. The DNA of the CDR3 is TGTGCCAGCAGCTTAGAGGCAGGAACCGAGCAGTACTTC. This translates into CASSLEAGTEQYF.

The rearrangement links TRBV7-3 to TRBJ2-2, with a weak D call TRBD1 (6 bases). Trimming removed 5 bases from V and 4 bases from J, with 14 bases in between. The CDR3 spans 15 residues. Germline V CDR1 and CDR2: SGHTA, FQGTGA. CDR3: CASSLHRVPTGELFF. For the CDR3, the DNA is TGTGCCAGCAGCCTCCACAGGGTCCCCACCGGGGAGCTGTTTTTT.

As concerns this clone: The junction shows a germline mismatch at one end, possibly a read error. The chain carries TRBV7-9 and TRBJ2-7, with D perhaps matching TRBD1 (6 bases). There are 12 residues in the CDR3. Germline CDR1 is SEHNR and CDR2 is FQNEAQ (reference sequence). CDR3 sequence reads: CSSSSEGDEQYF. For the CDR3, the DNA is TGTTCCAGCAGCTCCGAGGGGGACGAGCAGTACTTC.

The chain employs TRBV7-2 and TRBJ1-2; 7 bases are shared with TRBD1. V shed 0 bases, J shed 2 bases, and the junction held 3 bases outside the gene matches. This CDR3 has 15 amino acids. Germline values: CDR1 SGHTA, CDR2 FQGNSA. In nucleotides, the CDR3 is TGTGCCAGCAGCTTAGCCCCGACAGGGAACTATGGCTACACCTTC. Amino acid sequence: CASSLAPTGNYGYTF.

J is TRBJ2-2 and V is TRBV5-4, with D uncertain. The CDR3 loop spans 12 amino acids. Germline values: CDR1 SGHNT, CDR2 YYREEE (reference sequence). V lost 2 bases to trimming and J lost 4 bases, with 3 bases between them. CDR3 in amino acids: CASSFLTGELFF. The CDR3, as DNA: TGTGCCAGCAGCTTCCTCACCGGGGAGCTGTTTTTT. Together with reference TRBV5-4 and TRBJ2-2, the CDR3 gives the full variable domain: ETGVTQSPTHLIKTRGQQVTLRCSSQSGHNTVSWYQQALGQGPQFIFQYYREEENGRGNFPPRFSGLQFPNYSSELNVNALELDDSALYLCASSFLTGELFFGEGSRLTVL.

Only a few counts were recorded for this clone. V is TRBV6-5 and J is TRBJ2-7, with D unclear. Germline CDR1 reads MNHEY; CDR2 reads SVGAGI. The CDR3 is 14 amino acids. Trimming took off 4 bases at V and 1 base at J, with 11 bases between the two ends. The CDR3: CASSLTSASYEQYF. Written as DNA, the CDR3 is TGTGCCAGCAGTTTGACATCGGCATCCTACGAGCAGTACTTC.

The chain carries TRBV7-2 and TRBJ2-3, with D tentatively TRBD2 (6 bases). Germline loops: CDR1 SGHTA, CDR2 FQGNSA. The V and J ends lost 6 bases and 4 bases respectively, with 8 bases between them. The CDR3 extends over 12 amino acids. In nucleotides, the CDR3 is TGTGCCAGCAGGCCGGGAGCAGATACGCAGTATTTT. Translating gives CASRPGADTQYF.

This clone was found once. The chain uses TRBV6-5 and TRBJ1-1, with 10 nucleotides matching TRBD1. This CDR3 has 14 amino acids. Germline V gene lookup returns CDR1 MNHEY and CDR2 SVGAGI. The V and J ends lost 5 bases and 6 bases, in that order; junction bases with no gene match: 6. CDR3 amino acids: CASSPRDRGAEAFF. As DNA, the CDR3 is TGTGCCAGCAGTCCGAGGGACAGGGGCGCTGAAGCTTTCTTT.

V and J are TRBV27 and TRBJ1-2; D call uncertain. Germline lookup yields CDR1 MNHEY and CDR2 SMNVEV (reference sequence). Trimming pared 5 bases from V and 8 bases from J, leaving 15 bases between. The CDR3 consists of 13 residues. The CDR3 nucleotides read TGTGCCAGCAGTCCCTTCAACGATCGGGGCTACACCTTC. It codes for CASSPFNDRGYTF.

V and J are TRBV12-5 and TRBJ2-3; a possible D gene is TRBD1 (5 bases). Germline assignment: CDR1 LGHNT and CDR2 FRNRAP. This CDR3 is built from 14 residues. V was clipped by 6 bases and J by 4 bases, with 14 bases between them. The DNA for the CDR3 is TGTGCTAGTGGGCTTAGGGCAGGGTCAGATACGCAGTATTTT. Protein sequence: CASGLRAGSDTQYF.